The 25 T cell receptor beta chains reported below all come from one sample, sequenced in a study of T cells in Graves' hyperthyroidism and ophthalmopathy. Amplification targeted TCR beta CDR3 regions from RNA transcripts. A first-round RT-PCR of the TCR CDR3 used the HTBI primer set. TCRdb itself ran the multiplex PCR reads through MiXCR, one entry per CDR3 protein. The data hold around 350,000 distinct CDR3 sequences, with roughly 15% observed a single time. The specimen was blood. All receptors derive from a woman between 25 and 40 years old with Graves' ophthalmopathy.

V usage is TRBV6-5 and J usage is TRBJ1-4, with 7 bases lining up with TRBD1. Germline values: CDR1 MNHEY, CDR2 SVGAGI. The CDR3 contains 16 residues. V lost 0 bases to trimming and J lost 7 bases; unmatched junction nucleotides: 8. For the CDR3, the DNA is TGTGCCAGCAGTTACTCCGACAGGGAAAGAGGTGAAAAACTGTTTTTT. Amino acid sequence: CASSYSDRERGEKLFF.

The sample holds a few counts of this clonotype. The chain carries TRBV7-3 and TRBJ2-7; D call uncertain. Germline assignment: CDR1 SGHTA and CDR2 FQGTGA. The CDR3 loop spans 15 amino acids. V lost 1 base, J lost 0 bases, and 10 bases lay in between. The CDR3 DNA reads TGTGCCAGCAGCTTAAACGGATCACCCTCCTACGAGCAGTACTTC. As protein: CASSLNGSPSYEQYF. Variable domain in full (rest from reference TRBV7-3 and TRBJ2-7): GAGVSQTPSNKVTEKGKYVELRCDPISGHTALYWYRQSLGQGPEFLIYFQGTGAADDSGLPNDRFFAVRPEGSVSTLKIQRTERGDSAVYLCASSLNGSPSYEQYFGPGTRLTVT.

The chain carries TRBV7-3 and TRBJ1-5, with unresolved D. Germline-derived CDR1 and CDR2 are SGHTA and FQGTGA. V was trimmed by 7 bases and J by 1 base, leaving 11 bases between them. CDR3 length: 14 residues. CDR3 sequence: CASTSRFSNQPQHF. CDR3 DNA sequence: TGTGCCAGCACCTCTCGGTTCAGCAATCAGCCCCAGCATTTT. Combining the CDR3 with reference TRBV7-3 and TRBJ1-5 gives the whole variable domain GAGVSQTPSNKVTEKGKYVELRCDPISGHTALYWYRQSLGQGPEFLIYFQGTGAADDSGLPNDRFFAVRPEGSVSTLKIQRTERGDSAVYLCASTSRFSNQPQHFGDGTRLSIL.

In its sample, this clonotype was seen many times. This sequence joins TRBV6-2 or TRBV6-3 and TRBJ2-7; TRBD1 might be the D (6 bases). The CDR3 is 17 amino acids. Germline CDR1 is MNHEY and CDR2 is SVGEGT. With 2 bases removed from V and 0 bases from J, the gap between germline ends came to 17 bases. DNA of the CDR3: TGTGCCAGCAGTTACGGATCCGGGACATCCATCTCCTACGAGCAGTACTTC. It yields the protein CASSYGSGTSISYEQYF.

This clonotype was counted at least ten times. The chain has TRBV24-1 and TRBJ1-5, with TRBD1 identical over 7 bases. The V segment lost 4 bases and the J segment 6 bases; nucleotides outside the gene matches: 2. Per germline, CDR1 KGHDR and CDR2 SFDVKD. The CDR3 runs 13 residues. The CDR3 reads CATSDPGGQPQHF. The CDR3 region has the DNA TGTGCCACCAGTGACCCAGGGGGTCAGCCCCAGCATTTT.

This clonotype has only a few counts. The chain employs TRBV3-1 and TRBJ1-6; the D is unclear. This CDR3 comprises 15 residues. V dropped 6 bases and J dropped 2 bases, with 11 bases sitting between them. The germline V gene encodes CDR1 LGHDT and CDR2 YNNKEL (reference sequence). Here the CDR3 DNA reads TGTGCCAGCAGTCCTACGAGGGCCTATAATTCACCCCTCCACTTT. This translates into CASSPTRAYNSPLHF.

Only a few counts were recorded for this clonotype. A much larger clonotype is one base distant, so this may be a read error. The chain joins TRBV5-6 to TRBJ2-5; D may be TRBD2 (7 bases). Looked up from germline, CDR1 is SGHDT and CDR2 is YYEEEE. Trimming cost V 3 bases and J 5 bases, with 11 bases left between them. The length of the CDR3 is 13 residues. CDR3 amino acids: CASSWGGRETQYF. The CDR3 coding sequence is TGTGCCAGCAGCTGGGGGGGCCGGGAGACCCAGTACTTC.

This clonotype was seen repeatedly, ten times or more. This sequence joins TRBV7-2 and TRBJ2-4; 8 bases are a match to TRBD1. Germline CDR1 reads SGHTA; CDR2 reads FQGNSA. V lost 5 bases to trimming and J lost 8 bases; unmatched junction nucleotides: 14. The CDR3 extends over 16 amino acids. The CDR3, as DNA: TGTGCCAGCAGCCCAGGGGGAAGGACAGGGCATGACATTCAGTACTTC. Residues: CASSPGGRTGHDIQYF.

This clonotype was seen a handful of times. The rearrangement links TRBV4-1 to TRBJ1-3; no clear D gene. Germline assignment: CDR1 MGHRA and CDR2 YSYEKL. The V end lost 4 bases, the J end lost 2 bases, and 3 bases lay between the germline ends. The CDR3 totals 12 residues. The CDR3 is CASSPTGNTIYF. The CDR3 DNA sequence: TGCGCCAGCAGCCCAACTGGAAACACCATATATTTT.

This clonotype was detected many times. This chain joins TRBV30 and TRBJ1-1, with no clear D. Germline loops: CDR1 GTSNPN, CDR2 SVGIG (reference sequence). This CDR3 is 11 amino acids long. V lost 3 bases to trimming and J lost 6 bases, with 8 bases between them. The CDR3 nucleotides read TGTGCCTGGAGCCCGGAGGCTGAAGCTTTCTTT. Amino acids: CAWSPEAEAFF.

The rearrangement joins TRBV4-1 to TRBJ1-6, with D possibly matching TRBD1 (6 bases). Germline-derived CDR1 and CDR2 are MGHRA and YSYEKL. V was pared by 3 bases and J by 2 bases, with 11 bases between. This CDR3 is built from 16 residues. The CDR3, as DNA: TGCGCCAGCAGCCACACCGACAGGACCTATAATTCACCCCTCCACTTT. Its translation is CASSHTDRTYNSPLHF.

In regard to this clonotype: Relative to the germline gene, one junction end is altered; a read error may explain this. V is TRBV27 and J is TRBJ1-2; possible D gene TRBD1, 6 bases. CDR1 is MNHEY, CDR2 SMNVEV, per germline (reference sequence). CDR3 length: 13 amino acids. This CDR3 reads CVSSPQGWEGYTF. The CDR3 DNA sequence: TGTGTCAGCAGTCCCCAGGGGTGGGAGGGCTACACCTTC.

The V gene is TRBV5-6, the J gene TRBJ2-5; D perhaps matches TRBD1 (6 bases). Trimming took off 2 bases at V and 4 bases at J, with 15 bases between the two ends. CDR3 size: 15 residues. Germline CDR1 reads SGHDT; CDR2 reads YYEEEE. CDR3 DNA sequence: TGTGCCAGCAGCTTCAATTTGGGACACTTAGAGACCCAGTACTTC. Encoded protein: CASSFNLGHLETQYF. The full variable domain, rest sourced from reference TRBV5-6 and TRBJ2-5, is DAGVTQSPTHLIKTRGQQVTLRCSPKSGHDTVSWYQQALGQGPQFIFQYYEEEERQRGNFPDRFSGHQFPNYSSELNVNALLLGDSALYLCASSFNLGHLETQYFGPGTRLLVL.

This chain joins TRBV7-2 and TRBJ2-1; tentative D call: TRBD2 (6 bases). The V end was cut by 1 base, the J end by 4 bases, with 20 bases between. CDR1 is SGHTA and CDR2 is FQGNSA in the germline V gene. The CDR3 spans 18 residues. This CDR3 reads CASSLGSGEINRYNEQFF. CDR3 DNA: TGTGCCAGCAGCTTAGGATCGGGGGAAATTAACCGATACAATGAGCAGTTCTTC.

This clonotype came up many times. J is TRBJ1-5 and V is TRBV7-2, with no clear D. CDR3 length: 13 residues. Trimming cost V 4 bases and J 9 bases, with 13 bases left between them. Germline CDR1 reads SGHTA; CDR2 reads FQGNSA. CDR3 residues: CASSYAPAGPQHF. The CDR3 DNA is TGTGCCAGCAGCTATGCCCCGGCAGGGCCCCAGCATTTT. Full variable domain (missing parts from reference TRBV7-2 and TRBJ1-5): GAGVSQSPSNKVTEKGKDVELRCDPISGHTALYWYRQSLGQGLEFLIYFQGNSAPDKSGLPSDRFSAERTGGSVSTLTIQRTQQEDSAVYLCASSYAPAGPQHFGDGTRLSIL.

This clonotype was counted many times. The chain links TRBV28 to TRBJ2-6, with 9 bases lining up with TRBD1. V lost 5 bases to trimming and J lost 1 base; unmatched junction nucleotides: 6. The CDR3 is 17 residues long. Germline V gene data show CDR1 as MDHEN and CDR2 as SYDVKM. The CDR3 loop reads CASSIGTGLSGANVLTF. The DNA of the CDR3 is TGTGCCAGCAGTATAGGGACAGGGCTGTCTGGGGCCAACGTCCTGACTTTC.

There are many counts of this clonotype. The chain employs TRBV2 and TRBJ2-1, with TRBD1 as a possible D gene (5 bases). V was trimmed by 6 bases and J by 8 bases, leaving 17 bases between them. The CDR3 runs to 14 residues. CDR1 SNHLY and CDR2 FYNNEI come from the germline V gene. CDR3 bases: TGTGCCAGCAGAGACGTAGCAAGGGGCGATGAGCAGTTCTTC. Encoded protein: CASRDVARGDEQFF.

The chain couples TRBV7-9 to TRBJ1-2; the match to TRBD1 covers 7 bases. The CDR3 has 17 amino acids. Trimming took 2 bases from V and 3 from J; bases not matched to a gene: 12. Looked up from germline, CDR1 is SEHNR and CDR2 is FQNEAQ (reference sequence). CDR3 nucleotides: TGTGCCAGCAGCTTAAGGGCTTCATCAGGGGGTTACTATGGCTACACCTTC. Translating it yields CASSLRASSGGYYGYTF.

The chain couples TRBV12-3 or TRBV12-4 to TRBJ1-4; D is possibly TRBD1 (5 bases). This CDR3 is built from 16 residues. The V gene lost 6 bases and the J gene lost 8 bases, with 22 bases spanning the gap. The CDR3 here is CASSRSSGHLGEKLFF. CDR3 sequence (DNA): TGTGCCAGCAGCCGGTCGTCAGGGCATTTGGGAGAAAAACTGTTTTTT.

V is TRBV6-2 or TRBV6-3 and J is TRBJ1-6, with 7 bases aligning to TRBD1. J was trimmed by 7 bases and V by 8 bases; bases with no gene match: 8. CDR3 length: 14 amino acids. Germline V gene sequence: CDR1 MNHEY, CDR2 SVGEGT. The CDR3 nucleotides are TGTGCCAGCGGGAACAGGGGAAGGAATTCACCCCTCCACTTT. Translation gives CASGNRGRNSPLHF.

This clonotype came up a few times. Germline and junction disagree at one end, which may indicate a read error. The V and J genes are TRBV4-1 and TRBJ2-5; D uncertain. The CDR3 loop spans 15 amino acids. The germline gives CDR1 MGHRA, CDR2 YSYEKL. The CDR3 coding sequence is TGCGCCAGCAGCCAAGATGCGAATCTCCAAGAGGCCCAGTACTTC. The encoded protein is CASSQDANLQEAQYF.

The V and J genes are TRBV5-5 and TRBJ1-1; 10 nucleotides line up with TRBD1. The CDR3 has 15 amino acids. Germline loops: CDR1 SGHKS, CDR2 YYEKEE (reference sequence). After removal of 0 bases from V and 7 bases from J, the junction contained 6 bases not matched to a gene. The chain's CDR3 is CASSLVLRTGGEAFF. CDR3 DNA sequence: TGTGCCAGCAGCTTGGTTCTCCGGACAGGGGGTGAAGCTTTCTTT.

This chain connects TRBV20-1 to TRBJ1-5, with TRBD1 identical over 9 bases. CDR1 is DFQATT, CDR2 SNEGSKA, per germline (reference sequence). J was trimmed by 5 bases and V by 3 bases; bases with no gene match: 2. The CDR3 runs to 13 residues. The CDR3 DNA reads as TGCAGTGCTAGGGACAGGGGTTATCAGCCCCAGCATTTT. Translation gives CSARDRGYQPQHF.

The table lists this clonotype with many counts. The chain links TRBV2 to TRBJ1-3, with D tentatively TRBD1 (6 bases). Trimming cost V 6 bases and J 0 bases, with 18 bases left between them. The germline CDR1 and CDR2 sequences are SNHLY and FYNNEI. This CDR3 is built from 17 residues. In nucleotides, the CDR3 is TGTGCCAGCAGCAGAACAGGGCCGCTGCTCTCTGGAAACACCATATATTTT. Protein: CASSRTGPLLSGNTIYF.

This clonotype came up many times. The chain has TRBV28 and TRBJ1-1, with a weak D call TRBD1 (5 bases). The CDR3 is 15 amino acids. Per germline, CDR1 MDHEN and CDR2 SYDVKM. V was pared by 3 bases and J by 5 bases, with 16 bases between. Here the CDR3 DNA reads TGTGCCAGCAGTTTTTGGGGGGTAGGTGGGACTGAAGCTTTCTTT. Amino acid sequence: CASSFWGVGGTEAFF.